One sample yielded the 5 T cell receptor beta chains listed below, sequenced in a study of CD8+ T cells in alopecia areata listed by TCRdb under 2018. The library was obtained by the immunoSEQ multiplex PCR assay. To provide template for TCR sequencing, every sample had RNA extracted and reverse transcribed into cDNA. TCRdb limited this immuneACCESS table to in-frame rearrangements with V and J called. A share of clones is missing; checked studies link under half to unresolved V genes, and the rest is unexplained. This sample comprises over 250,000 clones, about three fifths of them detected only once. The ten top clones hold more than 0.85% of the sample. Sample treatment or condition, as interpreted from the label and publication: oral pan-JAK inhibitor, 5-10 mg twice daily. The starting material was CD4+ T cells sorted from blood, obtained around week 54, from a patient treated with tofacitinib. Receptors were obtained from a human donor with alopecia areata.

This clone showed up just a few times. V gene TRBV7-8 combines with J gene TRBJ1-2; a weak D match, TRBD1 (5 bases). V lost 5 bases and J 4 bases, leaving 8 bases between the germline ends. In germline, CDR1 is SGHVS, CDR2 FQNEAQ. The CDR3 spans 12 residues. The CDR3 nucleotides are TGTGCCAGCAGCCCCGGGGGCTATGGCTACACCTTC. Amino acids: CASSPGGYGYTF. The variable domain in full, with the rest retrieved from reference TRBV7-8 and TRBJ1-2, is GAGVSQSPRYKVAKRGQDVALRCDPISGHVSLFWYQQALGQGPEFLTYFQNEAQLDKSGLPSDRFFAERPEGSVSTLKIQRTQQEDSAVYLCASSPGGYGYTFGSGTRLTVV.

The sample holds one count of this clone. V gene TRBV29-1 combines with J gene TRBJ2-5; 9 bases align to TRBD2. V lost 4 bases to trimming and J lost 5 bases; unmatched junction nucleotides: 11. Germline CDR1 is SQVTM and CDR2 is ANQGSEA. This CDR3 contains 15 residues. The CDR3 reads CSVVGGGAIRETQYF. The CDR3 nucleotides are TGCAGCGTTGTAGGCGGGGGGGCGATTCGGGAGACCCAGTACTTC. The full variable domain, with the rest looked up from reference TRBV29-1 and TRBJ2-5, is SAVISQKPSRDICQRGTSLTIQCQVDSQVTMMFWYRQQPGQSLTLIATANQGSEATYESGFVIDKFPISRPNLTFSTLTVSNMSPEDSSIYLCSVVGGGAIRETQYFGPGTRLLVL.

The chain combines TRBV11-2 with TRBJ2-5; D unclear. The germline gives CDR1 SGHAT, CDR2 FQNNGV. This CDR3 region has 15 residues. Trimming left V 6 bases short and J 2 bases short, with 16 bases between. CDR3 DNA sequence: TGTGCCAGCAGGGAGCTTGGATCCCTGCAAGAGACCCAGTACTTC. Residues: CASRELGSLQETQYF.

This chain uses TRBV11-1 with TRBJ2-1; 9 bases line up with TRBD2. The CDR3 loop spans 16 amino acids. In germline, CDR1 is SGHAT, CDR2 FQDESV (reference sequence). Losses at the gene ends were 5 bases for V and 0 bases for J; bases not matched to a gene: 5. The DNA for the CDR3 is TGTGCCAGCAGCCTCCTAGCGGGGAGCTCCTACAATGAGCAGTTCTTC. Encoded protein: CASSLLAGSSYNEQFF.

The rearrangement joins TRBV29-1 to TRBJ2-2; 9 positions agree with TRBD2. Germline V lookup: CDR1 SQVTM, CDR2 ANQGSEA. This CDR3 is built from 16 residues. The V and J ends lost 3 bases and 0 bases, in that order; junction bases with no gene match: 5. The CDR3 bases are TGCAGCGTTGAGTCTAGCGGGGTTCCGAACACCGGGGAGCTGTTTTTT. Its translation is CSVESSGVPNTGELFF.